A single sample gave rise to the 4 T cell receptor beta chains below, sequenced in a study of shared clonotypes between healthy human individuals. Clones were read by immunoSEQ multiplex PCR, and TCRdb kept only the in-frame ones, dropping some. Here the sample spans about 560,000 clones, around 81% being singletons. The sample comprised PBMCs. The receptors here all came from a woman aged 40 to 50 in good health. Some clones in this sample may be carry-over from other donors' samples.

The chain is built from TRBV7-2 and TRBJ2-7; D gene ambiguous. The CDR3 runs 15 residues. V lost 1 base and J 7 bases, leaving 17 bases between the germline ends. CDR1 is SGHTA, CDR2 FQGNSA, per germline. The CDR3 DNA is TGTGCCAGCAGCTTAGGCACAGCCCTTGGGTGGGAGCAGTACTTC. Amino acids: CASSLGTALGWEQYF.

V is TRBV15 and J is TRBJ1-1, with D uncertain. The germline V gene encodes CDR1 LNHNV and CDR2 YYDKDF (reference sequence). The CDR3 totals 15 residues. Trimming left V 1 base short and J 1 base short, with 10 bases between. CDR3 bases: TGTGCCACCAGCAGAGTCGGTGGAGCGAACACTGAAGCTTTCTTT. Translation gives CATSRVGGANTEAFF.

This rearrangement joins TRBV27 to TRBJ2-1, with TRBD2 matching 7 bases. The CDR3 runs 13 residues. Trimming took 10 bases from V and 10 from J; bases not matched to a gene: 13. Germline loops: CDR1 MNHEY, CDR2 SMNVEV (reference sequence). In DNA, the CDR3 is TGTGCCATCGCCCGGGACTTCGGGGGGGAGCAGTTCTTC. It translates to CAIARDFGGEQFF.

The rearrangement links TRBV18 to TRBJ2-7, with a weak D call TRBD1 (5 bases). This CDR3 comprises 14 residues. V was trimmed by 0 bases and J by 7 bases, leaving 13 bases between them. Germline V gene sequence: CDR1 KGHSH, CDR2 LQKENI. The CDR3 is CASSPPSQGGEQYF. In DNA, the CDR3 is TGTGCCAGCTCACCACCGAGTCAGGGTGGAGAGCAGTACTTC.